Shown below are 16 T cell receptor beta chains from a single sample sequenced in a study of metastatic and nonmetastatic thyroid tumors. Each patient came to thyroid surgery without any prior treatment (of any kind). TCRdb reprocessed the PCR reads using MiXCR. Of about 40,000 clones listed, about 13% are singletons. Material for sequencing was blood. The receptors were gathered from a female donor with papillary thyroid cancer or a benign thyroid nodule (not recorded which). Some clones in this sample may be carry-over from other donors' samples.

This clone was detected many times. The J gene is TRBJ1-4, the V gene TRBV19, with 7 nucleotides matching TRBD1. The CDR3 runs 14 residues. In germline, CDR1 is LNHDA, CDR2 SQIVND (reference sequence). V lost 7 bases and J lost 7; bases outside the gene matches: 9. CDR3 amino acids: CASKTRTGSEKLFF. The CDR3 bases are TGTGCCAGTAAGACCCGGACAGGCAGTGAAAAACTGTTTTTT.

The rearrangement uses TRBV30 and TRBJ1-3; D not resolved. The V and J ends lost 3 bases and 4 bases respectively, with 7 bases between them. This CDR3 contains 12 residues. Per the germline V gene, CDR1 is GTSNPN and CDR2 is SVGIG (reference sequence). The CDR3 sequence is CAWRVWGNTIYF. CDR3 DNA: TGTGCCTGGAGGGTGTGGGGAAACACCATATATTTT.

In its sample, this clone is medium-sized. The J gene is TRBJ2-5, the V gene TRBV27, with D perhaps matching TRBD2 (7 bases). CDR1 and CDR2 from the germline V gene are MNHEY and SMNVEV (reference sequence). V gave up 1 base and J gave up 2 bases, with 14 bases separating them. The CDR3 loop spans 16 amino acids. Here the CDR3 DNA reads TGTGCCAGCAGTTTATGGGGGGGCCCATTACAAGAGACCCAGTACTTC. Translation gives CASSLWGGPLQETQYF.

This clone was seen at least ten times. The chain couples TRBV5-1 to TRBJ1-1; 10 positions agree with TRBD1. The CDR3 is made up of 17 amino acids. Losses at the gene ends were 4 bases for V and 1 base for J; bases not matched to a gene: 10. The germline CDR1 and CDR2 sequences are SGHRS and YFSETQ. CDR3 in amino acids: CASSPWTGGLGNTEAFF. CDR3 DNA sequence: TGCGCCAGCAGCCCTTGGACAGGGGGATTGGGGAACACTGAAGCTTTCTTT. Full variable domain (outside the CDR3, taken from reference TRBV5-1 and TRBJ1-1): KAGVTQTPRYLIKTRGQQVTLSCSPISGHRSVSWYQQTPGQGLQFLFEYFSETQRNKGNFPGRFSGRQFSNSRSEMNVSTLELGDSALYLCASSPWTGGLGNTEAFFGQGTRLTVV.

Sample share makes this clone medium-sized. V is TRBV6-1 and J is TRBJ2-7, with TRBD2 matching 12 bases. CDR1 and CDR2 from the germline V gene are MNHNS and SASEGT. CDR3 size: 18 residues. With V trimmed by 3 bases and J by 3 bases, 12 bases remained unmatched. CDR3 loop: CASSDLLAGGPGIYEQYF. DNA of the CDR3: TGTGCCAGCAGTGATTTGCTAGCGGGAGGGCCTGGTATCTACGAGCAGTACTTC.

This clone appeared many times. This same CDR3 is encoded by further DNA sequences in the sample. The chain carries TRBV5-4 and TRBJ1-2; TRBD1 is a possible D gene (6 bases). The germline V and J ends were trimmed by 1 base and 14 bases, with 15 bases remaining between them. Germline V gives CDR1 SGHNT, CDR2 YYREEE (reference sequence). The CDR3 loop spans 12 amino acids. The CDR3 nucleotides read TGTGCCAGCAGCTTGTCTTGGGCAGGGGAAACCTTC. This sequence encodes CASSLSWAGETF.

This clone was detected ten times or more. The CDR3: CATKVPGGSGGYTF. The DNA for the CDR3 is TGTGCCACGAAAGTACCAGGGGGGTCCGGTGGCTACACCTTC. The V call is TRBV6-1, the J call TRBJ1-2; 7 bases are a match to TRBD1. The CDR3 has 14 amino acids. CDR1 is MNHNS and CDR2 is SASEGT in the germline V gene. V was clipped by 10 bases and J by 7 bases; unmatched bases: 15.

Concerning this clone: The CDR3 carries no conserved terminal phenylalanine or tryptophan, so it likely arises from a read error. Here the CDR3 DNA reads TGTGCCAGCAGTTCCGGGACAGGGCTGAACTCAGGCTACACCGTC. Translation: CASSSGTGLNSGYTV. The chain has TRBV6-2 or TRBV6-3 and TRBJ1-2; TRBD1 agrees at 9 bases. Germline values: CDR1 MNHEY, CDR2 SVGEGT. The CDR3 consists of 15 residues. The V segment lost 4 bases and the J segment 8 bases; nucleotides outside the gene matches: 11.

This clone was counted at least ten times. The chain has TRBV12-3 or TRBV12-4 and TRBJ1-5; 8 positions match TRBD1. V dropped 5 bases and J dropped 3; count of bases not matched to a gene: 3. The CDR3 has 14 amino acids. CDR3 sequence reads: CASSRTGPNQPQHF. Here the CDR3 DNA reads TGTGCCAGCAGTCGGACAGGGCCCAATCAGCCCCAGCATTTT.

The sample holds many counts of this clone. The V and J genes are TRBV5-1 and TRBJ1-6; TRBD1 is a possible D gene (5 bases). This CDR3 is built from 13 residues. The V end was cut by 5 bases, the J end by 6 bases, with 9 bases between. Per germline, CDR1 SGHRS and CDR2 YFSETQ. CDR3 sequence reads: CASRGQINSPLHF. CDR3 nucleotides: TGCGCCAGCAGGGGGCAGATTAATTCACCCCTCCACTTT.

Of note for this clone: One base away lies a much larger clone, so this may be a sequencing read error. The CDR3 sequence is CASSAWESYNEQFF. DNA of the CDR3: TGTGCCAGCAGCGCATGGGAGTCGTACAATGAGCAGTTCTTC. The chain is built from TRBV4-2 and TRBJ2-1; D is perhaps TRBD2 (5 bases). This CDR3 has 14 residues. Germline lookup yields CDR1 LGHNA and CDR2 YNFKEQ. V shed 5 bases and J shed 4 bases, with 12 bases lying between them.

This clone was detected many times. The V gene is TRBV7-3, the J gene TRBJ1-6; 7 bases line up with TRBD1. Germline lookup yields CDR1 SGHTA and CDR2 FQGTGA. The CDR3 has 14 residues. The J segment lost 7 bases and the V segment lost 5 bases, leaving 5 bases of the junction unmatched. In DNA form, the CDR3 reads TGTGCCAGCAGCCGGGACAGCAGAAATTCACCCCTCCACTTT. This translates into CASSRDSRNSPLHF. The full variable domain, in which reference TRBV7-3 and TRBJ1-6 provide the parts outside the CDR3, is GAGVSQTPSNKVTEKGKYVELRCDPISGHTALYWYRQSLGQGPEFLIYFQGTGAADDSGLPNDRFFAVRPEGSVSTLKIQRTERGDSAVYLCASSRDSRNSPLHFGNGTRLTVT.

The rearrangement links TRBV20-1 to TRBJ2-7, with D hard to call. Germline CDR1 and CDR2: DFQATT and SNEGSKA (reference sequence). The V end lost 5 bases, the J end lost 5 bases, and 19 bases lay between the germline ends. The CDR3 has 14 amino acids. The CDR3 sequence: CSAGAPPADHEQYF. CDR3 coding DNA: TGCAGTGCTGGAGCTCCTCCTGCGGACCACGAGCAGTACTTC.

In this sample, this clone turned up many times. The CDR3 nucleotides are TGTGCCAGCATCGGGACAGGAGGTCAGCCCCAGCATTTT. It translates to CASIGTGGQPQHF. This chain joins TRBV11-2 and TRBJ1-5; TRBD1 agrees at 8 bases. The CDR3 totals 13 residues. Germline CDR1 reads SGHAT; CDR2 reads FQNNGV. V was clipped by 7 bases and J by 6 bases; unmatched bases: 5.

This clone appeared many times. Additional DNA sequences in this sample encode the identical CDR3. This chain connects TRBV2 to TRBJ2-3; 7 bases align to TRBD2. V lost 7 bases, J lost 6 bases, and 10 bases stayed unmatched. Germline-derived CDR1 and CDR2 are SNHLY and FYNNEI. The CDR3 runs 14 residues. The CDR3 coding sequence is TGTGCCAGCAACTTAAGAAGGGGAGGGGATACGCAGTATTTT. Amino acids: CASNLRRGGDTQYF.

The sample holds many counts of this clone. This rearrangement joins TRBV20-1 to TRBJ2-3; D is perhaps TRBD2 (6 bases). This CDR3 is built from 13 residues. CDR1 and CDR2 (germline): DFQATT, SNEGSKA (reference sequence). V dropped 3 bases and J dropped 4 bases, with 11 bases sitting between them. The CDR3 DNA sequence: TGCAGTGCTAGTTCGGGAGTGGCAGATACGCAGTATTTT. Amino acid sequence: CSASSGVADTQYF.